The 25 T cell receptor beta chains reported below all come from one sample, sequenced in a study of Tregs in tolerant kidney transplant recipients. The protocol was immunoSEQ multiplex PCR, while the TCRdb copy is restricted to in-frame clones and leaves out a portion. The data show around 16,000 clones, about 92% seen once. What was sequenced was CD8+ T cells from blood. The receptor set was obtained from a human donor in good health.

This clone has only one observation. V gene TRBV11-2 combines with J gene TRBJ1-4; D call uncertain. Trimming left V 5 bases short and J 10 bases short, with 17 bases between. Germline CDR1 SGHAT, CDR2 FQNNGV. The CDR3 loop spans 14 amino acids. The CDR3 DNA sequence: TGTGCCAGCAGCCGCAACCTGGAGCCGGGAAAACTGTTTTTT. As protein: CASSRNLEPGKLFF.

The chain recombines TRBV7-2 with TRBJ2-3; the D call may be TRBD1 or TRBD2 (5 bases each). There are 12 residues in the CDR3. The V gene lost 5 bases and the J gene lost 6 bases, with 9 bases spanning the gap. Germline V CDR1 and CDR2: SGHTA, FQGNSA. This CDR3 reads CASSGWGDTQYF. The CDR3 DNA is TGTGCCAGCAGCGGATGGGGGGATACGCAGTATTTT.

V and J are TRBV7-9 and TRBJ2-7, with 7 bases matching TRBD2. The CDR3 is 17 amino acids. Trimming at V came to 1 base and at J to 2 bases, leaving 11 bases not matched to a gene. The germline CDR1 and CDR2 sequences are SEHNR and FQNEAQ (reference sequence). The CDR3 nucleotides read TGTGCCAGCAGCTTAGTCCCCGGGAGGACGACAACCTACGAGCAGTACTTC. Encoded protein: CASSLVPGRTTTYEQYF.

The chain joins TRBV5-6 to TRBJ1-1; perhaps TRBD1 as D (5 bases). The CDR3 is 16 amino acids. Between the trimmed V and J ends, which lost 7 bases and 3 bases, there was a span of 22 bases. CDR1 is SGHDT, CDR2 YYEEEE, per germline. The CDR3 DNA follows: TGTGCCAGCTCCCCCCGGCAGGGCCGAGGACACACTGAAGCTTTCTTT. Protein sequence: CASSPRQGRGHTEAFF.

The chain joins TRBV27 to TRBJ2-1; possible D gene TRBD2, 6 bases. Trimming stripped 6 bases from V and 9 bases from J, with 18 bases between. Looked up from germline, CDR1 is MNHEY and CDR2 is SMNVEV (reference sequence). The CDR3 runs to 14 residues. This CDR3 reads CASSKAGTPFEQFF. In DNA form, the CDR3 reads TGTGCCAGCAGCAAGGCCGGGACTCCCTTTGAGCAGTTCTTC.

This clone was counted between two and nine times. The J gene is TRBJ1-4, the V gene TRBV19, with 10 bases lining up with TRBD1. The CDR3 covers 16 residues. The J segment lost 7 bases and the V segment lost 4 bases, leaving 9 bases of the junction unmatched. Germline assignment: CDR1 LNHDA and CDR2 SQIVND (reference sequence). The CDR3 bases are TGTGCCAGTAGTACTAAATTGGGACAGGGGATTGAAAAACTGTTTTTT. This gives the protein CASSTKLGQGIEKLFF. The whole variable domain, filled in from reference TRBV19 and TRBJ1-4, reads DGGITQSPKYLFRKEGQNVTLSCEQNLNHDAMYWYRQDPGQGLRLIYYSQIVNDFQKGDIAEGYSVSREKKESFPLTVTSAQKNPTAFYLCASSTKLGQGIEKLFFGSGTQLSVL.

The chain is built from TRBV4-1 and TRBJ2-1; 8 positions agree with TRBD2. V trimming: 5 bases; J trimming: 10 bases; junction bases outside the gene matches: 13. CDR1 and CDR2 (germline): MGHRA, YSYEKL. The CDR3 runs to 15 residues. The CDR3 bases are TGCGCCAGCAGCTTAGCGGGATCCAGGGTCGGGGAGCAGTTCTTC. Its translation is CASSLAGSRVGEQFF.

CDR3 bases: TGTGCCAGCAGCGTAGGCGGTGGCCCTAGTTCACCCCTCCACTTT. This gives the protein CASSVGGGPSSPLHF. The V gene is TRBV9, the J gene TRBJ1-6; D gene unclear. Trimming removed 0 bases from V and 9 bases from J, with 13 bases in between. The CDR3 is 15 amino acids. Germline V lookup: CDR1 SGDLS, CDR2 YYNGEE.

This sequence joins TRBV5-6 and TRBJ1-1; no reliable D call. V was trimmed by 1 base and J by 1 base, leaving 2 bases between them. CDR3 size: 12 residues. In germline, CDR1 is SGHDT, CDR2 YYEEEE. This CDR3 reads CASSLRNTEAFF. In nucleotides, the CDR3 is TGTGCCAGCAGCTTGAGGAACACTGAAGCTTTCTTT.

Only a few counts were recorded for this clone. The chain couples TRBV14 to TRBJ2-7; 8 bases map to TRBD2. In germline, CDR1 is SGHDN, CDR2 FVKESK. The CDR3 contains 13 residues. V lost 3 bases and J lost 7; bases outside the gene matches: 5. Written as DNA, the CDR3 is TGTGCCAGCAGCCAGAGACTAGCGAGGGAGCAGTACTTC. Amino acids: CASSQRLAREQYF.

The chain links TRBV6-4 to TRBJ2-5, with 8 bases identical to TRBD2. Germline V gene lookup returns CDR1 MRHNA and CDR2 SNTAGT. V was pared by 4 bases and J by 5 bases, with 6 bases of the junction left unmatched. The CDR3 loop spans 14 amino acids. DNA of the CDR3: TGTGCCAGCAGTGCTTTAGCGGGGCACGAGACCCAGTACTTC. It specifies CASSALAGHETQYF.

The rearrangement links TRBV4-1 to TRBJ2-5; D may be TRBD2 (6 bases). The V gene lost 3 bases and the J gene lost 5 bases, with 16 bases spanning the gap. CDR1 is MGHRA and CDR2 is YSYEKL in the germline V gene. The CDR3 consists of 15 residues. CDR3 loop: CASSQTPGLSETQYF. CDR3 nucleotide sequence: TGCGCCAGCAGCCAGACTCCGGGACTTTCGGAGACCCAGTACTTC.

The chain joins TRBV13 to TRBJ2-7, with a tentative D call TRBD1 (6 bases). The germline V gene encodes CDR1 PRHDT and CDR2 FYEKMQ (reference sequence). The CDR3 is made up of 11 amino acids. V was trimmed by 5 bases and J by 11 bases, leaving 13 bases between them. The CDR3 loop reads CASSTRQVKYF. The CDR3 region has the DNA TGTGCCAGCAGCACTCGACAGGTCAAGTACTTC.

The chain is built from TRBV6-5 and TRBJ2-1, with 9 bases matching TRBD2. V lost 3 bases and J lost 8; bases outside the gene matches: 5. Germline V gene lookup returns CDR1 MNHEY and CDR2 SVGAGI. This CDR3 has 14 amino acids. As DNA, the CDR3 is TGTGCCAGCAGTTATTCGGGACTAGCCTATGAGCAGTTCTTC. Translation gives CASSYSGLAYEQFF.

This chain links TRBV30 with TRBJ1-1; no clear D. This CDR3 has 13 amino acids. Germline CDR1 and CDR2: GTSNPN and SVGIG (reference sequence). V was shortened by 0 bases and J by 4 bases, with 9 bases between the two germline ends. The CDR3 region is CAWSVGRATEAFF. CDR3 sequence (DNA): TGTGCCTGGAGTGTCGGCCGAGCCACTGAAGCTTTCTTT.

The chain employs TRBV6-6 and TRBJ1-1; possible D gene TRBD1, 5 bases. V lost 5 bases and J lost 6, with 10 bases in between. The CDR3 has 12 residues. Per the germline V gene, CDR1 is MNHNY and CDR2 is SVGAGI (reference sequence). The CDR3 sequence is CASSDGGAEAFF. CDR3 DNA: TGTGCCAGCAGTGATGGAGGGGCTGAAGCTTTCTTT.

V and J are TRBV27 and TRBJ2-7; 9 bases map to TRBD2. The CDR3 length is 15 residues. Trimming at V came to 2 bases and at J to 6 bases, leaving 8 bases not matched to a gene. Germline values: CDR1 MNHEY, CDR2 SMNVEV (reference sequence). CDR3 sequence reads: CASSLGAGGLREQYF. As DNA, the CDR3 is TGTGCCAGCAGTTTAGGGGCGGGAGGGCTCCGCGAGCAGTACTTC.

V and J are TRBV19 and TRBJ1-5; D unclear. Germline V CDR1 and CDR2: LNHDA, SQIVND (reference sequence). CDR3 length equals 15 residues. Trimming cost V 7 bases and J 3 bases, with 16 bases left between them. CDR3 region: CASNPGEIPNQPQHF. The CDR3, as DNA: TGTGCCAGTAACCCCGGGGAGATACCCAATCAGCCCCAGCATTTT.

The chain carries TRBV5-1 and TRBJ2-7; TRBD2 matches 7 bases. The CDR3 spans 13 residues. The ends lost 2 bases at V and 5 bases at J; junction bases unmatched: 4. Looked up from germline, CDR1 is SGHRS and CDR2 is YFSETQ. CDR3 in amino acids: CASSFTSVNEQYF. CDR3 nucleotides: TGCGCCAGCAGCTTTACTAGCGTGAACGAGCAGTACTTC.

J is TRBJ1-2 and V is TRBV4-1, with D unclear. Germline CDR1 MGHRA, CDR2 YSYEKL. Between the trimmed V and J ends, which lost 2 bases and 4 bases, there was a span of 11 bases. The CDR3 covers 14 residues. CDR3 DNA sequence: TGCGCCAGCAGCCAAATAACAAAGGCCTATGGCTACACCTTC. This encodes CASSQITKAYGYTF.

The CDR3 reads CASSLAQGYTGELFF. The CDR3 DNA reads as TGCGCCAGCAGCTTGGCTCAGGGGTACACCGGGGAGCTGTTTTTT. The chain links TRBV5-1 to TRBJ2-2; D is possibly TRBD1 (6 bases). This CDR3 contains 15 residues. V shed 0 bases and J shed 3 bases, with 9 bases lying between them. The germline CDR1 and CDR2 sequences are SGHRS and YFSETQ.

V gene TRBV5-5 combines with J gene TRBJ2-1; no reliable D call. Deletions cut 4 bases from V and 5 bases from J, with 7 bases between. From germline, CDR1 is SGHKS and CDR2 YYEKEE (reference sequence). CDR3 length equals 12 residues. The CDR3 DNA is TGTGCCAGCAGCGATACAGACAATGAGCAGTTCTTC. Its translation is CASSDTDNEQFF.

The chain combines TRBV11-2 with TRBJ2-7; D is possibly TRBD2 (6 bases). The CDR3 totals 14 residues. Trimming cost V 5 bases and J 2 bases, with 13 bases left between them. CDR1 is SGHAT and CDR2 is FQNNGV in the germline V gene. CDR3 region: CASSRIAETYEQYF. The CDR3, as DNA: TGTGCCAGCAGCCGGATAGCGGAAACCTACGAGCAGTACTTC. Together with reference TRBV11-2 and TRBJ2-7, the CDR3 gives the full variable domain: EAGVAQSPRYKIIEKRQSVAFWCNPISGHATLYWYQQILGQGPKLLIQFQNNGVVDDSQLPKDRFSAERLKGVDSTLKIQPAKLEDSAVYLCASSRIAETYEQYFGPGTRLTVT.

The V call is TRBV15, the J call TRBJ2-7; TRBD2 might be the D (6 bases). Germline values: CDR1 LNHNV, CDR2 YYDKDF (reference sequence). The CDR3 runs to 13 residues. The ends were cut back, 1 base at V and 4 bases at J, with 8 bases in the middle. The CDR3 here is CATSRGGRYEQYF. The CDR3 DNA reads as TGTGCCACCAGCAGAGGAGGGAGGTACGAGCAGTACTTC.

The CDR3 loop is CASQRQATIYEQYF. For the CDR3, the DNA is TGTGCCAGCCAGCGACAGGCGACCATCTACGAGCAGTACTTC. This rearrangement joins TRBV27 to TRBJ2-7; the D gene is possibly TRBD1 (6 bases). V lost 8 bases and J 3 bases, leaving 17 bases between the germline ends. The germline gives CDR1 MNHEY, CDR2 SMNVEV (reference sequence). This CDR3 region has 14 residues.